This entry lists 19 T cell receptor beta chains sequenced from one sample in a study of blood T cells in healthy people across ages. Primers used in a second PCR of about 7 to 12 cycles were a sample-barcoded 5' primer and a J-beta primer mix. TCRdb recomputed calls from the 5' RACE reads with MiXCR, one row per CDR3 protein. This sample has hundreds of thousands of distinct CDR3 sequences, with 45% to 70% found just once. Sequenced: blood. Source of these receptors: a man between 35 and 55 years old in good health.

The CDR3 DNA follows: TGCAGCGTCCTAAATGGGACTAGCGGGGCCAATGAGCAGTTCTTC. Encoded protein: CSVLNGTSGANEQFF. The rearrangement uses TRBV29-1 and TRBJ2-1; 13 positions match TRBD2. Germline lookup yields CDR1 SQVTM and CDR2 ANQGSEA. V trimming: 6 bases; J trimming: 6 bases; junction bases outside the gene matches: 8. The CDR3 totals 15 residues.

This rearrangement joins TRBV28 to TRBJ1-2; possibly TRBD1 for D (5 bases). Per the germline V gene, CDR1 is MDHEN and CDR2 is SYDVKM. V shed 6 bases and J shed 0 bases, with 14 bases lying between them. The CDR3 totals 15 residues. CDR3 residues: CASRSTGSANYGYTF. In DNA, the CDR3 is TGTGCCAGCAGGTCTACAGGCTCAGCTAACTATGGCTACACCTTC.

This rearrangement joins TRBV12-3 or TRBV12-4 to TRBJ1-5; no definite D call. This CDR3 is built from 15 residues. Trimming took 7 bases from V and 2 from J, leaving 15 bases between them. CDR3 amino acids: CASTLRDGGNQPQHF. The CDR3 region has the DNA TGTGCCAGCACCCTCAGAGACGGGGGCAATCAGCCCCAGCATTTT.

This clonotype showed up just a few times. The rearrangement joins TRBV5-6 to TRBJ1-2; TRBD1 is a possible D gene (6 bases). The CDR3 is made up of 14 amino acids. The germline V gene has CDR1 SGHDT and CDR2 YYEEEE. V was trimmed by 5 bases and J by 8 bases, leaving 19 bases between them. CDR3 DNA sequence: TGTGCCAGCAGGGCAGCCGGACAGCTATGGGGCTACACCTTC. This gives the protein CASRAAGQLWGYTF. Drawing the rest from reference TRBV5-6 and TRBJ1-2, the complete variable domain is DAGVTQSPTHLIKTRGQQVTLRCSPKSGHDTVSWYQQALGQGPQFIFQYYEEEERQRGNFPDRFSGHQFPNYSSELNVNALLLGDSALYLCASRAAGQLWGYTFGSGTRLTVV.

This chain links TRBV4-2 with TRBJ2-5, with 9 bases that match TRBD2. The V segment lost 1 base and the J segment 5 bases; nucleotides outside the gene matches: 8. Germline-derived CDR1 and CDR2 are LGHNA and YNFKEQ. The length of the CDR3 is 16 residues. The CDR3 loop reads CASSQVPTSGYETQYF. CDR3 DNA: TGTGCCAGCAGCCAAGTACCCACTAGCGGGTATGAGACCCAGTACTTC.

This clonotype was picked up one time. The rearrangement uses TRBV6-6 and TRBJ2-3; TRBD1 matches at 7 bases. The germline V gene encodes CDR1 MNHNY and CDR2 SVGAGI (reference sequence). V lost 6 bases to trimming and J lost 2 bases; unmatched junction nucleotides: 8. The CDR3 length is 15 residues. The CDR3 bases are TGTGCCAGCAGATCACCACAGGGGACCACAGATACGCAGTATTTT. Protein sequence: CASRSPQGTTDTQYF.

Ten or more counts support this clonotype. As DNA, the CDR3 is TGTGCCACCAGTGATTCCCGTTCGGGGAGTTGGTATTTCGAGCAGTACTTC. Its protein product is CATSDSRSGSWYFEQYF. The J gene is TRBJ2-7, the V gene TRBV24-1; TRBD2 might be the D (5 bases). The CDR3 length is 17 residues. CDR1 is KGHDR, CDR2 SFDVKD, per germline. Trimming took 2 bases from V and 6 from J, leaving 22 bases between them.

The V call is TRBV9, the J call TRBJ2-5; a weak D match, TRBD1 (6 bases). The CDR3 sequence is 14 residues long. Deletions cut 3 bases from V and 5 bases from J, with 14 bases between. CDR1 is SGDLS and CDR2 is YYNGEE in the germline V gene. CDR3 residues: CASSGPNRVETQYF. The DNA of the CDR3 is TGTGCCAGCAGCGGACCGAACAGGGTCGAGACCCAGTACTTC.

Written as DNA, the CDR3 is TGTGCCAGCAGTACCGGACAGGGAACGGGCGAGCAGTACTTC. It translates to CASSTGQGTGEQYF. The chain carries TRBV6-6 and TRBJ2-4; 8 positions match TRBD1. TRBJ2-7 explains the end of the DNA better; the J call may be wrong. Germline assignment: CDR1 MNHNY and CDR2 SVGAGI (reference sequence). The CDR3 is 14 residues long.

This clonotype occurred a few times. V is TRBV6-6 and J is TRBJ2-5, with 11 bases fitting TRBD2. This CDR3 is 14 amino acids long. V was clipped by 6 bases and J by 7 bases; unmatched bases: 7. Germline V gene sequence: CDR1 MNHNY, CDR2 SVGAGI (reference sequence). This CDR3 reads CASSRSGGARTQYF. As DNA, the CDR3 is TGTGCCAGCAGCCGTAGCGGGGGGGCCCGGACCCAGTACTTC.

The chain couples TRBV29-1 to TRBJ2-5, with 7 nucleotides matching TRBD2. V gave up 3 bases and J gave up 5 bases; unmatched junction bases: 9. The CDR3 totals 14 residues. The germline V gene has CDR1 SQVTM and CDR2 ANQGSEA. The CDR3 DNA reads TGCAGCGTTGACGGGTGGGGGGGGATCGAGACCCAGTACTTC. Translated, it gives CSVDGWGGIETQYF.

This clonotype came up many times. CDR3 region: CASSLFRGQPQHF. The CDR3 nucleotides read TGTGCCAGCAGCCTATTTCGAGGGCAGCCCCAGCATTTT. The genes are TRBV6-5 and TRBJ1-5; D gene unclear. V was cut by 6 bases and J by 7 bases, with 13 bases left in between. Germline CDR1 is MNHEY and CDR2 is SVGAGI. The CDR3 spans 13 residues.

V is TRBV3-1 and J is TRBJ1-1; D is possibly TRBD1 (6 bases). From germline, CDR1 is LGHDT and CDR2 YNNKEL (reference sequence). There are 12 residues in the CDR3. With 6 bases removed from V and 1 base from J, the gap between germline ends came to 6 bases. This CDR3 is CASRQGNTEAFF. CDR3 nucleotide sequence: TGTGCCAGCAGACAGGGGAACACTGAAGCTTTCTTT.

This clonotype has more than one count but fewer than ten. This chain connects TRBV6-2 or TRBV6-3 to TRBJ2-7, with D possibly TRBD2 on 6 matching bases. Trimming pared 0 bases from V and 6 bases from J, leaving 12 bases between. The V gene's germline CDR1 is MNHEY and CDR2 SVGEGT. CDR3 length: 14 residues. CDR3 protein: CASSYSGGITEQYF. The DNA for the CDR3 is TGTGCCAGCAGTTACTCTGGGGGGATCACCGAGCAGTACTTC.

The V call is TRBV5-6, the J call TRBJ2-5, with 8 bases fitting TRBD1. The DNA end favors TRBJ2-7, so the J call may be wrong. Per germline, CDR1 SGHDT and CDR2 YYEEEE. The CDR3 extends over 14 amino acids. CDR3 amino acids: CASSFGQGTHEQYF. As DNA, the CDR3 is TGTGCCAGCAGCTTTGGACAGGGAACCCACGAGCAGTACTTC.

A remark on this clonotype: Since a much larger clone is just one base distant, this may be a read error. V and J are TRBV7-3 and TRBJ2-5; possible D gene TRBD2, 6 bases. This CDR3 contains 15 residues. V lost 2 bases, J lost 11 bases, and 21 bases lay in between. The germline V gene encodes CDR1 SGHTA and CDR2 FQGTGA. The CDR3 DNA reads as TGTGCCAGCAGCTTACGCGGGGATGGCTTGGGTGAGCAGTACTTC. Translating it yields CASSLRGDGLGEQYF. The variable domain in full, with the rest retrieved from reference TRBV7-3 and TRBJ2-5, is GAGVSQTPSNKVTEKGKYVELRCDPISGHTALYWYRQSLGQGPEFLIYFQGTGAADDSGLPNDRFFAVRPEGSVSTLKIQRTERGDSAVYLCASSLRGDGLGEQYFGPGTRLLVL.

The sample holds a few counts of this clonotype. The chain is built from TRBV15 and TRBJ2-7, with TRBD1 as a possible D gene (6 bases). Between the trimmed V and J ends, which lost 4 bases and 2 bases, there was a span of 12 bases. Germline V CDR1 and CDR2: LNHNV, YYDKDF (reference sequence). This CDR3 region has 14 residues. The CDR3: CATSIRTDTYEQYF. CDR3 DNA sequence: TGTGCCACCAGCATAAGGACAGACACCTACGAGCAGTACTTC.

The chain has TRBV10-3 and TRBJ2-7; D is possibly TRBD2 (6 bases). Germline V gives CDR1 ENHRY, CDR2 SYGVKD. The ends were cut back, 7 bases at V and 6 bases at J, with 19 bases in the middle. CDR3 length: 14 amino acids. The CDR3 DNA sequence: TGTGCCATCACCCAGCGGCCGGAGGGTTCCGAGCAGTACTTC. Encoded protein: CAITQRPEGSEQYF.

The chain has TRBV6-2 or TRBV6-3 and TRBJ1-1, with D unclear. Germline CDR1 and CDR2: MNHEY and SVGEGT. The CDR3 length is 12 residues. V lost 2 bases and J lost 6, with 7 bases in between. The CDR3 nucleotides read TGTGCCAGCAGTTACCCTTTTCCTGAAGCTTTCTTT. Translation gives CASSYPFPEAFF.